The rows below give T cell receptor beta chains drawn from one sample of a study of lymphopenia after photon versus proton radiotherapy. Using immunoSEQ multiplex PCR, the repertoire was profiled, and TCRdb retains in-frame clones only, with some absent. The profile shows around 25,000 clones, 85% of them singletons. The specimen was peripheral blood, collected from a patient treated with photon-based radiotherapy. The receptors come from a man aged 60-69 years with pancreatic cancer. The conserved cysteine and the conserved F or W are not part of the CDR3 here. Clone size is not always given. Where it is, it says once, few, many or a class for expanded clones.

v_gene	j_gene	abundance	CDR3aa
TRBV2	TRBJ2-3	-	ASMTGLGDTQY
TRBV6-4	TRBJ2-1	-	ASSGTSGGAGVNEQF
TRBV18	TRBJ2-7	-	ASSPSSYEQY
TRBV15	TRBJ2-1	-	ATSSGLASNEQF
TRBV6-6	TRBJ1-6	-	ASSTTNSPLH
TRBV9	TRBJ1-6	-	ASSGPGGSPLH
TRBV28	TRBJ1-4	-	ASSLPGINVGLWGGEKLF
TRBV25-1	TRBJ1-1	-	ASSDIIQGMNTEAF
TRBV7-2	TRBJ2-5	-	ASSLRSGTPETQY
TRBV10-3	TRBJ1-6	-	AIRGNNSPLH
TRBV7-3	TRBJ1-1	-	ASSLQNNTEAF
TRBV6-5	TRBJ2-1	-	ASSYSGQLKGNEQF
TRBV19	TRBJ1-2	-	ASSIGSGYT
TRBV19	TRBJ1-5	-	ASRVDIGQPQH
TRBV7-6	TRBJ2-5	-	ASSKKAGSGGGSPETQY
TRBV7-9	TRBJ2-2	-	ASSLSRRAGELF
TRBV6-1	TRBJ1-2	-	ASTVGGDYGYT
TRBV7-2	TRBJ2-1	-	ASTRLAGAYNEQF
TRBV7-2	TRBJ1-6	-	ASSLVGGRSPLH
TRBV9	TRBJ2-7	-	ASSVEAGTRGEQY
TRBV6-6	TRBJ1-2	-	ASSYRDTNYGYT
TRBV27	TRBJ1-2	-	ASSSAGETASMGYT
TRBV6-1	TRBJ2-3	-	ASSELTGAVSTDTQY
TRBV5-1	TRBJ1-5	-	ASSLNLDSNQPQH
TRBV27	TRBJ2-7	-	ASSEGVTYEQY
TRBV6-6	TRBJ2-7	-	ASSLPRSDEQY
TRBV2	TRBJ2-5	-	ASSAKDYRETQY
TRBV11-2	TRBJ1-6	-	ASSLSGVNSPLH
TRBV5-1	TRBJ2-7	few	ASSPPGASGEQY
TRBV19	TRBJ1-2	-	ASGGQVFIGYT
TRBV7-8	TRBJ2-5	-	ASTFSRGETQY
TRBV5-1	TRBJ2-5	-	ASSLETGKGETQY
TRBV4-3	TRBJ2-1	once	ASSQGAGYIYNEQF
TRBV10-3	TRBJ1-5	-	AIRGTGFQPQH
TRBV11-1	TRBJ2-4	-	ASSLDVGAKNIQY
TRBV18	TRBJ2-7	-	ASSLLSGTSVTYEQY
TRBV5-6	TRBJ1-5	-	ASRRGSQPQH
TRBV7-9	TRBJ2-3	-	ASSLGASGARTDTQY
TRBV7-3	TRBJ2-7	-	ASSLLGGGPLSEQY
TRBV5-1	TRBJ2-3	-	ASSLGDYTDTQY
TRBV30	TRBJ1-2	-	AWSVKGSYGYT
TRBV5-6	TRBJ2-6	-	ASTSDGISGANVLT
TRBV19	TRBJ2-3	-	ASSIEQDSLTSTDTQY
TRBV6-5	TRBJ1-4	-	ASSPKEETNEKLF
TRBV5-5	TRBJ2-7	-	ASSFRLAGVFSYEQY
TRBV30	TRBJ2-7	-	AWSVLGMDEQY
TRBV13	TRBJ1-1	-	ASRWSGEAF
TRBV4-3	TRBJ2-5	-	ASSRHRQETQY
TRBV9	TRBJ1-1	-	ASSPRMGAVTEAF
TRBV10-3	TRBJ2-5	-	AISIGSGARQETQY
TRBV7-8	TRBJ1-5	few	ASSLETVYSNQPQH
TRBV7-2	TRBJ1-2	-	ASSLDRVYGYT
TRBV7-9	TRBJ1-1	-	ASSFKGQNTEAF
TRBV9	TRBJ2-5	-	ASSAEDGGTLETQY
TRBV7-9	TRBJ1-1	-	ASNPWGGTEAF
TRBV18	TRBJ1-5	-	ASSPQGVLGNQPQH
TRBV7-2	TRBJ2-1	-	ASSLGGTRSSYNEQF
TRBV9	TRBJ2-2	-	ASSRQSANTGELF
TRBV11-2	TRBJ1-1	once	ASSLGQVNTEAF
TRBV6-5	TRBJ1-3	-	ASSYSGTLSGNTIY